This T cell receptor (beta chain) originates from a study of blood T cell repertoires in COVID-19. V shed 4 bases, J shed 0 bases, and the junction held 3 bases outside the gene matches. The CDR3 is made up of 15 amino acids. Germline V gives CDR1 SGHNT, CDR2 YYREEE (reference sequence). How the authors handled the data: Counts of nucleated cells, estimated from reference gene primer amplification, were obtained. Repertoires were generated with immunoSEQ multiplex PCR, while TCRdb's copy carries only in-frame clones and drops some. V, J and clone size were drawn from that table, and D and trimming were deduced from the DNA. The profile covers about 150,000 clones, with 80% appearing a single time and roughly 0.56% taken by the ten largest.

The chain uses TRBV5-4 and TRBJ2-1; TRBD2 aligns across 8 bases. The source of this sequence is a man aged 60 to 75 with acute or convalescent COVID-19. Sample: peripheral blood. DNA of the CDR3: TGTGCCAGCAGCCCGGGACTAGACTCCTACAATGAGCAGTTCTTC. Its protein is CASSPGLDSYNEQFF.